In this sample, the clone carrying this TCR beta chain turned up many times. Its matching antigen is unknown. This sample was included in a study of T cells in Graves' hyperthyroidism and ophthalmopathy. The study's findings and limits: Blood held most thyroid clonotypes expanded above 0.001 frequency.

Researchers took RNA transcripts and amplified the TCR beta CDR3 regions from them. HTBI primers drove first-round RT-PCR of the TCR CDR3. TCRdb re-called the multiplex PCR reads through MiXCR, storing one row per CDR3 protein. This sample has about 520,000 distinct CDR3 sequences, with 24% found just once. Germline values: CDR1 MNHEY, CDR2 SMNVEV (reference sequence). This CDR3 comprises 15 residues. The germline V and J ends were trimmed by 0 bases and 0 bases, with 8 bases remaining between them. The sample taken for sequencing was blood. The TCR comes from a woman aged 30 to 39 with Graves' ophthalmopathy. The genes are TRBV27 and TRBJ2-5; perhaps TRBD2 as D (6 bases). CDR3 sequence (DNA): TGTGCCAGCAGTTTATCGGGGGGTTACCAAGAGACCCAGTACTTC. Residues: CASSLSGGYQETQYF.